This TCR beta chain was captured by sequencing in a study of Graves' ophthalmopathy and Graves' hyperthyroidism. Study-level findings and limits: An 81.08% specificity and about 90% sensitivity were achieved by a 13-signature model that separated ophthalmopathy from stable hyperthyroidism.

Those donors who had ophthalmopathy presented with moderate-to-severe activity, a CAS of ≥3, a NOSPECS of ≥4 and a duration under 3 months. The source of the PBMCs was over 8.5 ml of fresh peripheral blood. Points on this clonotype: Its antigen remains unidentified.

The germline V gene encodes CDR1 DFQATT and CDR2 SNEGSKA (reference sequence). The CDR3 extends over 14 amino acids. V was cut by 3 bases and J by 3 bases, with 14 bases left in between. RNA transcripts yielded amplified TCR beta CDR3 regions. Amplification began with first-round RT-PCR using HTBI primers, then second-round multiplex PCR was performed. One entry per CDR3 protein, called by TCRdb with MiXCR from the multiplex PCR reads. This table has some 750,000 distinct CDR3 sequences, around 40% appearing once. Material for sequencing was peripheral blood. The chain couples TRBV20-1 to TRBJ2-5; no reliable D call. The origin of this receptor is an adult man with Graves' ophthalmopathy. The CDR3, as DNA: TGCAGTGCTAGTTATGGTGGTGCCAAAGAGACCCAGTACTTC. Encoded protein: CSASYGGAKETQYF.